This T cell receptor (beta chain) was recorded in a study of CXCR3-negative and CXCR3-positive naive CD8 T cells (dated by TCRdb to between 2019 and 2020). Notes on the research overall: In total, some 130 million TRB reads were obtained, corresponding to roughly 1.5 +/- 0.3 million reads per library. Diversity and physicochemical repertoire analyses were performed on about a dozen donors pooled from two independent experiments. TRBV-TRBJ cluster analysis included naive subsets from roughly 5 donors and memory cells from 3 donors. Overall study results and their limits: CXCR3 expression partially decreased after cryopreservation, so most assays used freshly isolated PBMCs. Similar TRBV-TRBJ usage was shown by naive CXCR3-negative and CXCR3-positive cells from the same donor, whereas distinct patterns were shown by memory cells. Both naive subsets had comparably high repertoire diversity, while memory CD8+ T cells had much lower repertoire diversity. Because surface CD5, which is linked to self-reactivity in mice, was comparable between the naive subsets, TCR interaction strength was also inferred from the physicochemical properties of TRB CDR3s. Compared with CXCR3-negative naive cells, CXCR3-positive naive cells had TRB CDR3s with higher hydrophobicity (lower Kidera factor 4), lower energy, and higher strength and volume indices.

The sequencer listed for this sample is NextSeq 550. The Human TCR Profiling Kit (MiLaboratory) was used to prepare UMI-labeled 5' RACE TRB cDNA libraries. The full amount of extracted RNA was used for cDNA synthesis, and the full amount of resulting cDNA was used for PCR amplification. Libraries were prepared in parallel with an identical number of PCR cycles. The authors' pipeline ran thus. With a minimum of two reads required per UMI, MIGEC and MiXCR pulled out about 50,000 +/- 10,000 unique UMI-labeled TRB cDNA molecules from each library. Each library averaged roughly 36,000 +/- 9,600 functional in-frame TRB CDR3 nucleotide clonotypes without stop codons. After downsampling to 5000 UMI-labeled TRB molecules per sample, diversity metrics such as normalized Shannon-Wiener and Chao1 were calculated in VDJtools. VDJtools was used to calculate clonotype-size-weighted physicochemical properties of the central five CDR3 residues, namely interaction energy, strength, volume and Kidera factor 4. TCRdb reprocessed the reads, reporting each CDR3 protein sequence once and no DNA. TCRdb, not the authors, supplied the V and J calls. The sample table gives 100,000 to 150,000 distinct CDR3 sequences. The ten most abundant clones make up 0.45% to 0.55% of the sample.

As for this clonotype: Its antigen remains unidentified.

According to the germline V gene, CDR1 reads MDHEN and CDR2 reads SYDVKM. The CDR3 sequence holds 12 residues, the cysteine and phenylalanine included. This entry has no DNA. Each CD8+ T cell subset was flow-sorted in triplicate, with under 350,000 cells per subset placed directly into RLT lysis buffer. To keep memory contaminants out, a stringent definition of naive CD8+ T cells was applied: CD45RO-CCR7+CD27+CD95-. Peripheral blood mononuclear cells were isolated from buffy coats using standard density gradient centrifugation. A FACSAria III was used to flow-sort naive CXCR3-negative and CXCR3-positive CD8+ T cells. Total RNA was extracted from sorted cells using an RNeasy Mini Kit.

Source material: naive CXCR3- CD8+ T cells from blood. This specimen's cell subset or site label, interpreted: CD45RO-CCR7+CD27+CD95- naive CD8+ T cells lacking CXCR3 (TNR3-). The rearrangement combines TRBV28 with TRBJ1-3; the D gene TCRdb calls, TRBD1, cannot be checked with no DNA. The clonotype comes from a human donor in good health. Some clones in this sample may be carry-over from other donors' samples. The CDR3 here reads CASSFKGFTIYF.